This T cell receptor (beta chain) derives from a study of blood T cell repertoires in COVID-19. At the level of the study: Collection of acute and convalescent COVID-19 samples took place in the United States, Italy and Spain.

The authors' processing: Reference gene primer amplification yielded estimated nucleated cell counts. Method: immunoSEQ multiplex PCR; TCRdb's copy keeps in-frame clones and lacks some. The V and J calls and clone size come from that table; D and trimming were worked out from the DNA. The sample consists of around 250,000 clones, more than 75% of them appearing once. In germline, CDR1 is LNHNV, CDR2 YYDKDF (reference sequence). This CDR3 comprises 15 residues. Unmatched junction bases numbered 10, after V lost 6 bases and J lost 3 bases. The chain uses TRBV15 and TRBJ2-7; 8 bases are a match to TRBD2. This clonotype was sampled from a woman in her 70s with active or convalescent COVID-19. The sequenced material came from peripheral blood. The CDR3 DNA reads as TGTGCCACCAGTCGGGTAGCGGGGCGTATCTACGAGCAGTACTTC. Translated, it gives CATSRVAGRIYEQYF.